This T cell receptor (beta chain) was retrieved from a study of breast tumors, draining lymph nodes, adjacent tissues. Trimming stripped 7 bases from V and 8 bases from J, with 12 bases between. The CDR3 covers 12 residues. CDR1 and CDR2 from the germline V gene are MNHEY and SVGAGI. TCRdb reprocessed the multiplex PCR reads via MiXCR and lists one record per CDR3 protein. The sample holds about 20,000 distinct CDR3 sequences; approximately 42% are singletons and the top ten take roughly a fifth. This clonotype was counted ten times or more. A much larger clone sits a single nucleotide away, making a read error possible.

The sequenced material came from breast tumor tissue. The chain carries TRBV6-5 and TRBJ2-1, with D uncertain. The sequence was collected from a female donor with breast cancer. Some clones in this sample may be carry-over from other donors' samples. The CDR3 nucleotides read TGTGCCAGCACCCCCAGCCCCCATGAGCAGTTCTTC. This translates into CASTPSPHEQFF.